These 7 T cell receptor beta chains were sequenced from one sample in a study of human T cells and chemical hapten exposure. Time point noted: pre-sensitization, week 0. Treatment specified: therapeutic diphenylcyclopropenone sensitization with weekly scalp DPC. TCRdb re-derived calls from the RACE reads in MiXCR, one entry per CDR3 protein. The data contain fewer than 140,000 distinct CDR3 sequences, around 12% of them seen just once; the ten biggest clones take up about 1.6%. This specimen was whole blood, taken in connection with sensitization to the hapten diphenylcyclopropenone (DPC). The source of these receptors is a woman aged 45-65 years with alopecia areata. Some clones in this sample may be carry-over from other donors' samples.

This clonotype has a count of ten or more. The chain has TRBV29-1 and TRBJ1-1, with D tentatively TRBD1 (6 bases). The germline CDR1 and CDR2 sequences are SQVTM and ANQGSEA. V was trimmed by 4 bases and J by 8 bases, leaving 11 bases between them. The CDR3 contains 11 residues. The CDR3, as DNA: TGCAGCGTTGCACCAGGGGAGGAAGCTTTCTTT. This gives the protein CSVAPGEEAFF.

The chain links TRBV29-1 to TRBJ2-1; no definite D call. V lost 4 bases and J 4 bases, leaving 14 bases between the germline ends. The CDR3 spans 14 residues. Germline V lookup: CDR1 SQVTM, CDR2 ANQGSEA. CDR3 sequence: CSVGGWNVYNEQFF. The CDR3, as DNA: TGCAGCGTTGGTGGGTGGAACGTGTACAATGAGCAGTTCTTC.

The sample holds a few counts of this clonotype. The rearrangement links TRBV5-6 to TRBJ2-1; D tentatively reads TRBD1 or TRBD2 (5 bases each). The CDR3 loop spans 15 amino acids. Trimming removed 3 bases at V and 1 base at J, with 11 bases between. CDR1 and CDR2 (germline): SGHDT, YYEEEE. The chain's CDR3 is CASSSRGGSYNEQFF. CDR3 in DNA: TGTGCCAGCAGCTCCCGGGGCGGATCCTACAATGAGCAGTTCTTC.

A few counts support this clonotype. The CDR3: CASSPPGLAATGELFF. The CDR3 DNA reads as TGTGCCAGCTCACCACCGGGACTAGCGGCCACCGGGGAGCTGTTTTTT. The V and J genes are TRBV18 and TRBJ2-2, with 11 bases that match TRBD2. The CDR3 covers 16 residues. V gave up 0 bases and J gave up 4 bases; unmatched junction bases: 1. Germline V gene data show CDR1 as KGHSH and CDR2 as LQKENI.

This clonotype came up a few times. The rearrangement uses TRBV6-1 and TRBJ2-3; TRBD2 matches at 11 bases. CDR1 and CDR2 (germline): MNHNS, SASEGT. After removal of 2 bases from V and 5 bases from J, the junction contained 3 bases not matched to a gene. This CDR3 comprises 15 residues. CDR3 DNA: TGTGCCAGCAGTGAATTTCTAGCGGGGGGAGATACGCAGTATTTT. Translating it yields CASSEFLAGGDTQYF.

This clonotype was detected a few times. The rearrangement links TRBV20-1 to TRBJ1-2; weak D call: TRBD1 (5 bases). V lost 0 bases and J lost 8, with 16 bases in between. The CDR3 totals 14 residues. Germline V CDR1 and CDR2: DFQATT, SNEGSKA (reference sequence). The CDR3 sequence is CSARDEAKGQGYTF. The CDR3, as DNA: TGCAGTGCTAGAGACGAGGCGAAGGGGCAAGGCTACACCTTC.

The rearrangement joins TRBV12-5 to TRBJ2-3, with a weak D call TRBD2 (6 bases). This CDR3 region has 13 residues. The germline V and J ends were trimmed by 7 bases and 5 bases, with 13 bases remaining between them. Germline V CDR1 and CDR2: LGHNT, FRNRAP. CDR3 sequence reads: CASARSGVDTQYF. The DNA for the CDR3 is TGTGCTAGTGCCCGGTCGGGGGTAGATACGCAGTATTTT.